The 23 T cell receptor beta chains given below trace back to one sample, sequenced in a study of T cells in localized non-small cell lung cancer. Libraries were prepared by immunoSEQ multiplex PCR; TCRdb keeps only in-frame clonotypes and omits some of them. The repertoire holds some 30,000 clones, with roughly 91% as singletons. Source: peripheral blood, taken before any cancer treatment. Receptors were obtained from a female donor of 60 years or more with stage I lung adenocarcinoma.

J is TRBJ2-7 and V is TRBV28; 8 bases line up with TRBD2. V lost 3 bases and J lost 2; bases outside the gene matches: 6. Germline assignment: CDR1 MDHEN and CDR2 SYDVKM. The CDR3 sequence is 15 residues long. CDR3 coding DNA: TGTGCCAGCAGTTTTTGGACTAGCAGTCCCTACGAGCAGTACTTC. Residues: CASSFWTSSPYEQYF.

This sequence joins TRBV5-1 and TRBJ1-1; tentatively, D is TRBD1 (6 bases). The CDR3 is made up of 15 amino acids. Trimming removed 4 bases from V and 3 bases from J, with 16 bases in between. From germline, CDR1 is SGHRS and CDR2 YFSETQ. CDR3 DNA sequence: TGCGCCAGCAGCGAACAGGGTGGGGGGGACACTGAAGCTTTCTTT. Translating gives CASSEQGGGDTEAFF.

This clone has only one observation. The chain carries TRBV11-3 and TRBJ2-2; TRBD2 is a possible D gene (6 bases). The CDR3 extends over 14 amino acids. V shed 3 bases and J shed 5 bases, with 10 bases lying between them. Per the germline V gene, CDR1 is SGHNT and CDR2 is YENEEA. The CDR3 region has the DNA TGTGCCAGCAGCTTGGAGGGGCGAACCGGGGAGCTGTTTTTT. The encoded protein is CASSLEGRTGELFF. Filled out from reference TRBV11-3 and TRBJ2-2, the complete variable domain reads EAGVVQSPRYKIIEKKQPVAFWCNPISGHNTLYWYLQNLGQGPELLIRYENEEAVDDSQLPKDRFSAERLKGVDSTLKIQPAELGDSAVYLCASSLEGRTGELFFGEGSRLTVL.

This chain connects TRBV14 to TRBJ2-2, with 9 bases fitting TRBD1. This CDR3 contains 16 residues. The trim removed 4 bases at V and 4 bases at J, leaving 7 bases unmatched. Germline V gene lookup returns CDR1 SGHDN and CDR2 FVKESK. DNA of the CDR3: TGTGCCAGCAGCCGAAGGACAGGGGCCATCACCGGGGAGCTGTTTTTT. Its protein product is CASSRRTGAITGELFF.

The chain links TRBV6-1 to TRBJ1-1, with a tentative D call TRBD1 (6 bases). The CDR3 covers 13 residues. Trimming removed 7 bases from V and 3 bases from J, with 12 bases in between. Germline V gene sequence: CDR1 MNHNS, CDR2 SASEGT. This CDR3 reads CASIMGGHTEAFF. DNA for the CDR3: TGTGCCAGCATAATGGGGGGGCACACTGAAGCTTTCTTT.

This rearrangement joins TRBV6-5 to TRBJ1-1, with a possible D match to TRBD1 (6 bases). The ends were cut back, 6 bases at V and 6 bases at J, with 14 bases in the middle. The germline V gene encodes CDR1 MNHEY and CDR2 SVGAGI. The CDR3 is 13 amino acids. The CDR3 protein is CASRPTGFAEAFF. Here the CDR3 DNA reads TGTGCCAGCAGGCCTACAGGGTTTGCTGAAGCTTTCTTT.

This clone was counted once. The genes are TRBV27 and TRBJ2-2; 8 bases match TRBD2. This CDR3 has 16 amino acids. The J segment lost 6 bases and the V segment lost 3 bases, leaving 9 bases of the junction unmatched. The V gene's germline CDR1 is MNHEY and CDR2 SMNVEV (reference sequence). CDR3 protein: CASSFEGLVGAGELFF. The CDR3 DNA follows: TGTGCCAGCAGTTTCGAGGGACTAGTCGGGGCCGGGGAGCTGTTTTTT.

This clone was found a few times. The CDR3 region has the DNA TGTGCCATCGGGTTCTGGGAGGGCGAGACCCAGTACTTC. Amino acids: CAIGFWEGETQYF. The V and J genes are TRBV10-3 and TRBJ2-5, with TRBD2 identical over 7 bases. Losses at the gene ends were 8 bases for V and 5 bases for J; bases not matched to a gene: 8. The V gene's germline CDR1 is ENHRY and CDR2 SYGVKD. CDR3 length: 13 residues.

In its sample, this clone was seen once. The chain combines TRBV7-8 with TRBJ1-1; TRBD1 matches at 10 bases. Germline lookup yields CDR1 SGHVS and CDR2 FQNEAQ. The CDR3 contains 16 residues. V was pared by 5 bases and J by 0 bases, with 6 bases of the junction left unmatched. CDR3 in amino acids: CASSPRDRGVNTEAFF. CDR3 DNA: TGTGCCAGCAGCCCCCGGGACAGGGGAGTGAACACTGAAGCTTTCTTT.

This chain links TRBV28 with TRBJ2-1; TRBD2 might be the D (5 bases). CDR3 length: 15 amino acids. V lost 11 bases and J lost 6, with 23 bases in between. The germline V gene has CDR1 MDHEN and CDR2 SYDVKM. This CDR3 is CAGSKEAHPTNEQFF. Written as DNA, the CDR3 is TGTGCCGGCTCCAAGGAGGCCCACCCTACCAATGAGCAGTTCTTC.

This clone was detected only once. This chain's CDR3 is CASSTRDRGLDGYTF. CDR3 nucleotides: TGTGCCAGCAGTACCCGGGACAGGGGTTTAGATGGCTACACCTTC. V is TRBV2 and J is TRBJ1-2, with 10 positions matching TRBD1. V shed 5 bases and J 6 bases; nucleotides not matched to a gene: 9. The germline V gene has CDR1 SNHLY and CDR2 FYNNEI. This CDR3 has 15 residues. Variable domain in full (rest from reference TRBV2 and TRBJ1-2): EPEVTQTPSHQVTQMGQEVILRCVPISNHLYFYWYRQILGQKVEFLVSFYNNEISEKSEIFDDQFSVERPDGSNFTLKIRSTKLEDSAMYFCASSTRDRGLDGYTFGSGTRLTVV.

The chain is built from TRBV18 and TRBJ2-6; D not resolved. With 6 bases removed from V and 0 bases from J, the gap between germline ends came to 12 bases. Germline lookup yields CDR1 KGHSH and CDR2 LQKENI. The CDR3 is made up of 16 amino acids. The CDR3 loop is CASSVGPGSGANVLTF. The DNA for the CDR3 is TGTGCCAGCTCGGTTGGACCCGGCTCTGGGGCCAACGTCCTGACTTTC. The variable domain in full, with the rest retrieved from reference TRBV18 and TRBJ2-6, is NAGVMQNPRHLVRRRGQEARLRCSPMKGHSHVYWYRQLPEEGLKFMVYLQKENIIDESGMPKERFSAEFPKEGPSILRIQQVVRGDSAAYFCASSVGPGSGANVLTFGAGSRLTVL.

The chain employs TRBV29-1 and TRBJ1-1; 7 bases are a match to TRBD1. The CDR3 loop spans 15 amino acids. Trimming took 4 bases from V and 3 from J; bases not matched to a gene: 11. Germline V gene lookup returns CDR1 SQVTM and CDR2 ANQGSEA. The CDR3 bases are TGCAGCGTTGCGTCGAGACGGGACAGCTACACTGAAGCTTTCTTT. Its protein is CSVASRRDSYTEAFF.

The chain has TRBV5-4 and TRBJ2-1; D is possibly TRBD1 (5 bases). Germline V gives CDR1 SGHNT, CDR2 YYREEE (reference sequence). The length of the CDR3 is 14 residues. Trimming took 4 bases from V and 9 from J, leaving 17 bases between them. CDR3: CASSPQVGDSEQFF. Here the CDR3 DNA reads TGTGCCAGCAGCCCTCAAGTAGGGGATTCTGAGCAGTTCTTC.

This chain joins TRBV2 and TRBJ1-2; the match to TRBD1 covers 8 bases. The CDR3 runs to 14 residues. CDR1 and CDR2 (germline): SNHLY, FYNNEI. V gave up 1 base and J gave up 4 bases; unmatched junction bases: 2. CDR3 bases: TGTGCCAGCAGTGAAGAGACAGGGGTCTATGGCTACACCTTC. Translated, it gives CASSEETGVYGYTF. Variable domain in full (rest from reference TRBV2 and TRBJ1-2): EPEVTQTPSHQVTQMGQEVILRCVPISNHLYFYWYRQILGQKVEFLVSFYNNEISEKSEIFDDQFSVERPDGSNFTLKIRSTKLEDSAMYFCASSEETGVYGYTFGSGTRLTVV.

CDR3 residues: CASSLVPSGEKLFF. The CDR3 DNA sequence: TGCGCCAGCAGCTTGGTTCCGTCAGGGGAAAAACTGTTTTTT. The genes are TRBV5-1 and TRBJ1-4, with D possibly being TRBD1 (5 bases). Germline lookup yields CDR1 SGHRS and CDR2 YFSETQ. The V end lost 0 bases, the J end lost 8 bases, and 11 bases lay between the germline ends. There are 14 residues in the CDR3.

V gene TRBV18 combines with J gene TRBJ2-5, with 12 bases fitting TRBD2. Germline-derived CDR1 and CDR2 are KGHSH and LQKENI. The CDR3 runs 16 residues. The junction had 2 bases not matched to a gene; V was cut back by 3 bases and J by 0 bases. As DNA, the CDR3 is TGTGCCAGCTCACCTACTAGCGGGGGGTACCAAGAGACCCAGTACTTC. Residues: CASSPTSGGYQETQYF.

The chain combines TRBV11-2 with TRBJ2-2; the D gene is possibly TRBD2 (5 bases). Trimming pared 0 bases from V and 4 bases from J, leaving 9 bases between. The CDR3 length is 15 residues. Germline V gene lookup returns CDR1 SGHAT and CDR2 FQNNGV. The CDR3 bases are TGTGCCAGCAGCTTAGATGGGAGCGGCACCGGGGAGCTGTTTTTT. As protein: CASSLDGSGTGELFF.

The chain has TRBV6-5 and TRBJ2-1, with D perhaps TRBD2 (6 bases). V lost 3 bases and J 13 bases, leaving 22 bases between the germline ends. CDR1 and CDR2 from the germline V gene are MNHEY and SVGAGI. The CDR3 is 15 residues long. CDR3 coding DNA: TGTGCCAGCAGTTATGCCGGGTCACGCGGAGGGCGACAGTTCTTC. It codes for CASSYAGSRGGRQFF.

Written as DNA, the CDR3 is TGTGCCAGTACCCGGACTAGCGGGATGGTTGGTAGCTACAATGAGCAGTTCTTC. Encoded protein: CASTRTSGMVGSYNEQFF. The V gene is TRBV19, the J gene TRBJ2-1; 12 bases are a match to TRBD2. Trimming at V came to 7 bases and at J to 3 bases, leaving 13 bases not matched to a gene. This CDR3 comprises 18 residues. Germline V gives CDR1 LNHDA, CDR2 SQIVND (reference sequence). Using reference TRBV19 and TRBJ2-1 for the parts outside the CDR3, the full variable domain is DGGITQSPKYLFRKEGQNVTLSCEQNLNHDAMYWYRQDPGQGLRLIYYSQIVNDFQKGDIAEGYSVSREKKESFPLTVTSAQKNPTAFYLCASTRTSGMVGSYNEQFFGPGTRLTVL.

The chain has TRBV19 and TRBJ1-5; D gene ambiguous. Germline-derived CDR1 and CDR2 are LNHDA and SQIVND (reference sequence). V lost 5 bases and J lost 0, with 11 bases in between. The CDR3 runs to 15 residues. CDR3 loop: CASSPGPSSNQPQHF. The CDR3 DNA reads TGTGCCAGTAGTCCCGGACCGAGTAGCAATCAGCCCCAGCATTTT.

The CDR3 loop is CASSLVAGGGNEQFF. The CDR3 nucleotides are TGTGCCAGCAGCTTAGTTGCGGGAGGAGGCAATGAGCAGTTCTTC. V is TRBV11-3 and J is TRBJ2-1; 8 bases match TRBD2. The junction had 5 bases not matched to a gene; V was cut back by 1 base and J by 6 bases. CDR1 and CDR2 (germline): SGHNT, YENEEA. This CDR3 comprises 15 residues.

The table lists this clone with a few counts. The chain carries TRBV2 and TRBJ2-1, with a possible D match to TRBD2 (5 bases). CDR3 size: 17 residues. The V end was cut by 5 bases, the J end by 4 bases, with 21 bases between. The germline V gene has CDR1 SNHLY and CDR2 FYNNEI. Written as DNA, the CDR3 is TGTGCCAGCAGTCCCTATACGCTAGGACTCCCTTACAATGAGCAGTTCTTC. It specifies CASSPYTLGLPYNEQFF.